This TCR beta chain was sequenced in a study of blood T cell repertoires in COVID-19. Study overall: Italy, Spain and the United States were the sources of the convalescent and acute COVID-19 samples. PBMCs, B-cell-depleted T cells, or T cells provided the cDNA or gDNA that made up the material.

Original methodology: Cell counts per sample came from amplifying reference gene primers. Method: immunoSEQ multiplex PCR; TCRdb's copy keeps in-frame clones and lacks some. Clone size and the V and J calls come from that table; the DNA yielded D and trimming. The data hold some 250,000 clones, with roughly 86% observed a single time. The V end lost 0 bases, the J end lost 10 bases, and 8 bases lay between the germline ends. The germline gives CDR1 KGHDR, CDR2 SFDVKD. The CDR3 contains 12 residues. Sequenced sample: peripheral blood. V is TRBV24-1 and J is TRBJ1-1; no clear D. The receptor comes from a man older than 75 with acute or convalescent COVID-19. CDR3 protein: CATSDLSARAFF. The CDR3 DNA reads TGTGCCACCAGTGATTTGAGTGCCAGAGCTTTCTTT.